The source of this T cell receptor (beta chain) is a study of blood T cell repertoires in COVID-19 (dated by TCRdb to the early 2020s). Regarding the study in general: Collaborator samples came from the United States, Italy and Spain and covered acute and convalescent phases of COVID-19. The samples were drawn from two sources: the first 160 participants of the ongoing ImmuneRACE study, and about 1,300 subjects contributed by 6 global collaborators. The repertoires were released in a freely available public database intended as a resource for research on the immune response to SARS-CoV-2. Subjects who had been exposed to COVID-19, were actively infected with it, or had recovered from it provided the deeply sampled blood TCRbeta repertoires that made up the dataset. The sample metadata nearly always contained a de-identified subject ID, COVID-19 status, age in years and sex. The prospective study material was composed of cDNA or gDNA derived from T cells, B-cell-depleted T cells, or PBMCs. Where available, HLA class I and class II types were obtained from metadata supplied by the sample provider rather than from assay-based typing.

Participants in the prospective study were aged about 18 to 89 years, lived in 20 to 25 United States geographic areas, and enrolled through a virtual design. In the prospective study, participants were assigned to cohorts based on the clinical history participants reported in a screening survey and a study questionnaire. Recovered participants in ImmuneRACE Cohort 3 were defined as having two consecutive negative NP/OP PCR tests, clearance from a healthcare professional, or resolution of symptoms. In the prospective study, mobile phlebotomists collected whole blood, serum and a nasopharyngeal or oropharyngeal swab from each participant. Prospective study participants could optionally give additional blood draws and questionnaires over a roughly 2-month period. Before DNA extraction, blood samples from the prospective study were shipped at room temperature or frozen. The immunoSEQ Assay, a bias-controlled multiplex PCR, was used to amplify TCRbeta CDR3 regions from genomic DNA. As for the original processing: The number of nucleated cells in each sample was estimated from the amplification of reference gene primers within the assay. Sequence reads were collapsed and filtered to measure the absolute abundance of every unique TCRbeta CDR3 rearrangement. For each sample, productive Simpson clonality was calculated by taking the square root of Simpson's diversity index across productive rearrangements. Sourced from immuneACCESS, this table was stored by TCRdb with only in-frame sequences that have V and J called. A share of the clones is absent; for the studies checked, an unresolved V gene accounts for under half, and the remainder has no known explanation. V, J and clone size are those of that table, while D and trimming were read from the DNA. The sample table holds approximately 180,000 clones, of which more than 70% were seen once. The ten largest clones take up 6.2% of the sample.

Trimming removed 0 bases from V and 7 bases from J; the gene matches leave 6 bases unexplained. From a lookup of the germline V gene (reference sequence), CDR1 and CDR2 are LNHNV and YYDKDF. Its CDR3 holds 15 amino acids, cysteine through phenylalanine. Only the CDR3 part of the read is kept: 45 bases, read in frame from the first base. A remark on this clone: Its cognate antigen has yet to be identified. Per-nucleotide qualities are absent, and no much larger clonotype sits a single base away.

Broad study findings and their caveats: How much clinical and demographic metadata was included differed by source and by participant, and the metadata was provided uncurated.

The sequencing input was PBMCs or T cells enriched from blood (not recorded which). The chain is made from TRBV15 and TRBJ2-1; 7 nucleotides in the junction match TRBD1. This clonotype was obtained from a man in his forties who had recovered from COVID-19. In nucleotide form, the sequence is TGTGCCACCAGCAGAGAGCCCCTACAGGGGAATGAGCAGTTCTTC. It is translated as CATSREPLQGNEQFF. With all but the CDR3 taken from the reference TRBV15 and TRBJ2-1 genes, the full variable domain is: DAMVIQNPRYQVTQFGKPVTLSCSQTLNHNVMYWYQQKSSQAPKLLFHYYDKDFNNEADTPDNFQSRRPNTSFCFLDIRSPGLGDTAMYLCATSREPLQGNEQFFGPGTRLTVL.